Reported below is one T cell receptor (beta chain). This sample is drawn from a study of technical replicates of blood from several donors. Produced via immunoSEQ multiplex PCR; TCRdb's table is partial and in-frame only. The sample lists over 50,000 clones; just under 95% were seen once. Trimming removed 6 bases from V and 2 bases from J, with 13 bases in between. Germline CDR1 and CDR2: LNHDA and SQIVND (reference sequence). The CDR3 runs to 14 residues. The chain carries TRBV19 and TRBJ1-2, with unresolved D. The sequenced sample was PBMCs. This TCR was recovered from a human donor in good health. Some clones in this sample may be carry-over from other donors' samples. The CDR3 DNA reads as TGTGCCAGTAGAATCGAGGCCATGAACTATGGCTACACCTTC. Its protein is CASRIEAMNYGYTF.